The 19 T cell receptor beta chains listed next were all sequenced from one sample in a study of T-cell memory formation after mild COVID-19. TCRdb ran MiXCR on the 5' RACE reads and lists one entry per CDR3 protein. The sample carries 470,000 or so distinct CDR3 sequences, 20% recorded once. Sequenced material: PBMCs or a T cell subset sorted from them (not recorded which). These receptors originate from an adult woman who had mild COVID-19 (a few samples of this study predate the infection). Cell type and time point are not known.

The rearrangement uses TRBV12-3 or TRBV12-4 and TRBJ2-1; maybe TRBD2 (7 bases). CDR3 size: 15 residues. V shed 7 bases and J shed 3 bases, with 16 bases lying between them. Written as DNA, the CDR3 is TGTGCCAGCAATTCCCGGGGGGCTATCTACAATGAGCAGTTCTTC. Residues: CASNSRGAIYNEQFF.

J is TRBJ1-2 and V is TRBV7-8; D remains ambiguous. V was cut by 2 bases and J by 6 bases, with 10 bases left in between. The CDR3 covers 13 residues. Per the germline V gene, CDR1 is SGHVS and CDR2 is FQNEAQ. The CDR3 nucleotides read TGTGCCAGCAGCTTAAGGTGGCAGGATGGCTACACCTTC. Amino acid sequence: CASSLRWQDGYTF.

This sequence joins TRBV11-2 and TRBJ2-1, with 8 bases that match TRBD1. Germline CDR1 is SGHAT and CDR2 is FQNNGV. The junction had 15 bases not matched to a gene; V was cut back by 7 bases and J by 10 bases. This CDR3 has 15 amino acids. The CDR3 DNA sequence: TGTGCCAGCACCCCCCTGGGACAGGTCCCCGGGGAGCAGTTCTTC. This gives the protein CASTPLGQVPGEQFF.

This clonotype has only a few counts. This chain's CDR3 is CSARDLLGTNEKLFF. CDR3 DNA: TGCAGTGCTAGAGATCTCCTTGGAACTAATGAAAAACTGTTTTTT. V usage is TRBV20-1 and J usage is TRBJ1-4; D remains ambiguous. The CDR3 contains 15 residues. Germline-derived CDR1 and CDR2 are DFQATT and SNEGSKA (reference sequence). The ends were cut back, 0 bases at V and 1 base at J, with 9 bases in the middle.

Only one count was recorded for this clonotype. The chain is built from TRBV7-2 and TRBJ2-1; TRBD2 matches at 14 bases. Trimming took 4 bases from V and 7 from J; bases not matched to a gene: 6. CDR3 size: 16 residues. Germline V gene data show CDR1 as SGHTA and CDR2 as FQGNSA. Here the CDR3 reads CASSSTSGRVTNEQFF. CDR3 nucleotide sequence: TGTGCCAGCAGCTCGACTAGCGGGAGGGTAACTAATGAGCAGTTCTTC.

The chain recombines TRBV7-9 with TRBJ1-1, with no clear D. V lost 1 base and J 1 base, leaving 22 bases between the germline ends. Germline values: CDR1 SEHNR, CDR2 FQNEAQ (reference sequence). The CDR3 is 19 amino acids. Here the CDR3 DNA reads TGTGCCAGCAGCTTAGTCCCGTTAAGAGAGTCTACCGAGAACACTGAAGCTTTCTTT. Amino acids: CASSLVPLRESTENTEAFF. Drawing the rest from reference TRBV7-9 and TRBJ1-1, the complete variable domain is DTGVSQNPRHKITKRGQNVTFRCDPISEHNRLYWYRQTLGQGPEFLTYFQNEAQLEKSRLLSDRFSAERPKGSFSTLEIQRTEQGDSAMYLCASSLVPLRESTENTEAFFGQGTRLTVV.

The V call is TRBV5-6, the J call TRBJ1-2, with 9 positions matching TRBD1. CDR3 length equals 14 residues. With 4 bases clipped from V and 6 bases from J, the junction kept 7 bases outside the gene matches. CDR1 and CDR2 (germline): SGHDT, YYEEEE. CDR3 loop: CASSLKQGANGYTF. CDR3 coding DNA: TGTGCCAGCAGCCTTAAACAGGGGGCCAATGGCTACACCTTC.

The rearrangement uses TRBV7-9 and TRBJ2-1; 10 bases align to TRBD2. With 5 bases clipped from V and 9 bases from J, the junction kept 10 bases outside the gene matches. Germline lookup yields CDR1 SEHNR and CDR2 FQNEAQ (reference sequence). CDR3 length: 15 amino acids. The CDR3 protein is CASSRGTSGAPEQFF. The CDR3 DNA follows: TGTGCCAGCAGCCGCGGCACTAGCGGGGCGCCTGAGCAGTTCTTC.

CDR3 nucleotides: TGCGCCAGCAGCGATCAGAGACATATGAACACTGAAGCTTTCTTT. The encoded protein is CASSDQRHMNTEAFF. This rearrangement joins TRBV5-1 to TRBJ1-1; D ambiguous. V was shortened by 4 bases and J by 0 bases, with 13 bases between the two germline ends. The CDR3 is 15 residues long. Germline values: CDR1 SGHRS, CDR2 YFSETQ.

CDR3 nucleotide sequence: TGTGCCAGCAGCCAAGTGGGAGGCGATCAGCCCCAGCATTTT. Translation: CASSQVGGDQPQHF. The chain joins TRBV3-1 to TRBJ1-5; D is ambiguous. V was trimmed by 1 base and J by 5 bases, leaving 9 bases between them. The germline CDR1 and CDR2 sequences are LGHDT and YNNKEL (reference sequence). The CDR3 spans 14 residues.

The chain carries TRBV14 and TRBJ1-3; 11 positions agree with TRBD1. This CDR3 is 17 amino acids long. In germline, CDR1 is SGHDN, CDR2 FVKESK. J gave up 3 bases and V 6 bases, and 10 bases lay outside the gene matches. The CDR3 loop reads CASSLKRTGGFGNTIYF. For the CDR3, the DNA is TGTGCCAGCAGTCTAAAGAGGACAGGGGGCTTTGGAAACACCATATATTTT. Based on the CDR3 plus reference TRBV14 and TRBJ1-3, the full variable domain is EAGVTQFPSHSVIEKGQTVTLRCDPISGHDNLYWYRRVMGKEIKFLLHFVKESKQDESGMPNNRFLAERTGGTYSTLKVQPAELEDSGVYFCASSLKRTGGFGNTIYFGEGSWLTVV.

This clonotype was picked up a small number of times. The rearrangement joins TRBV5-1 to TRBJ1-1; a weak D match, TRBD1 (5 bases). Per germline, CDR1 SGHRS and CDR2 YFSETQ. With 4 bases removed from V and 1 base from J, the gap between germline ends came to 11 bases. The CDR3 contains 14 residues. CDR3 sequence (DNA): TGCGCCAGCAGCCCACAGGCCGAGAACACTGAAGCTTTCTTT. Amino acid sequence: CASSPQAENTEAFF.

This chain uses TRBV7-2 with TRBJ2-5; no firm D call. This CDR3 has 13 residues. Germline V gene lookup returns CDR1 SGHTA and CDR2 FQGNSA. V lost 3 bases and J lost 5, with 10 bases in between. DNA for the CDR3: TGTGCCAGCAGCTTTGTACAGAGGGAGACCCAGTACTTC. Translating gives CASSFVQRETQYF.

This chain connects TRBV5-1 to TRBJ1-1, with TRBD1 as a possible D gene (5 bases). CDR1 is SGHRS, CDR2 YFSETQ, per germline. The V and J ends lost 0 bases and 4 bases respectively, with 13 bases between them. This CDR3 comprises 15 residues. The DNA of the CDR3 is TGCGCCAGCAGCTTGGTCGGTGAGGGGACCACTGAAGCTTTCTTT. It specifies CASSLVGEGTTEAFF. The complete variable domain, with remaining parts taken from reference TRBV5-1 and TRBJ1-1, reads KAGVTQTPRYLIKTRGQQVTLSCSPISGHRSVSWYQQTPGQGLQFLFEYFSETQRNKGNFPGRFSGRQFSNSRSEMNVSTLELGDSALYLCASSLVGEGTTEAFFGQGTRLTVV.

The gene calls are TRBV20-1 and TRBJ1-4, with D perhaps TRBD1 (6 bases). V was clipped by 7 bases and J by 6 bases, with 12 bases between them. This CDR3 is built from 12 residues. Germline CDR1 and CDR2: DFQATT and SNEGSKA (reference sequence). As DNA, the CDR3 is TGCAGTGTTGAGAAGGGGGATGAAAAACTGTTTTTT. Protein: CSVEKGDEKLFF.

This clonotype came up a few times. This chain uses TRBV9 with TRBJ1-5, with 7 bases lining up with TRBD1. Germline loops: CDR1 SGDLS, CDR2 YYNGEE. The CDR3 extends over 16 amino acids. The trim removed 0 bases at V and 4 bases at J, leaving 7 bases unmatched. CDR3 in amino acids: CASSVGPGGGNQPQHF. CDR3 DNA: TGTGCCAGCAGCGTAGGCCCAGGGGGAGGTAATCAGCCCCAGCATTTT.

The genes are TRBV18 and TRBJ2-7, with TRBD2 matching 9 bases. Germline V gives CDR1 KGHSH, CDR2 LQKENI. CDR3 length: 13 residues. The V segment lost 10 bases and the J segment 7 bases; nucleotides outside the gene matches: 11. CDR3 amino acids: CATKAGGRDEQYF. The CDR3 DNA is TGTGCCACCAAAGCGGGGGGTAGAGATGAGCAGTACTTC.

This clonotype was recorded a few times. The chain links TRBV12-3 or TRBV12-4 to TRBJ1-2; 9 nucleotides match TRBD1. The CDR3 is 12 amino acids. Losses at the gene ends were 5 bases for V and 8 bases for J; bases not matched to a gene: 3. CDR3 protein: CASSPDRGGYTF. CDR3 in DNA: TGTGCCAGCAGTCCAGACAGGGGGGGCTACACCTTC.

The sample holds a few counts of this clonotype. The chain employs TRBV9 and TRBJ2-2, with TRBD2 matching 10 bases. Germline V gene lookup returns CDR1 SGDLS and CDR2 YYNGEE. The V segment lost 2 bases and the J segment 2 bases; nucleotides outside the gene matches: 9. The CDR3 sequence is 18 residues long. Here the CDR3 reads CASSVDQLAGHNTGELFF. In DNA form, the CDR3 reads TGTGCCAGCAGCGTGGATCAACTAGCGGGGCATAACACCGGGGAGCTGTTTTTT.